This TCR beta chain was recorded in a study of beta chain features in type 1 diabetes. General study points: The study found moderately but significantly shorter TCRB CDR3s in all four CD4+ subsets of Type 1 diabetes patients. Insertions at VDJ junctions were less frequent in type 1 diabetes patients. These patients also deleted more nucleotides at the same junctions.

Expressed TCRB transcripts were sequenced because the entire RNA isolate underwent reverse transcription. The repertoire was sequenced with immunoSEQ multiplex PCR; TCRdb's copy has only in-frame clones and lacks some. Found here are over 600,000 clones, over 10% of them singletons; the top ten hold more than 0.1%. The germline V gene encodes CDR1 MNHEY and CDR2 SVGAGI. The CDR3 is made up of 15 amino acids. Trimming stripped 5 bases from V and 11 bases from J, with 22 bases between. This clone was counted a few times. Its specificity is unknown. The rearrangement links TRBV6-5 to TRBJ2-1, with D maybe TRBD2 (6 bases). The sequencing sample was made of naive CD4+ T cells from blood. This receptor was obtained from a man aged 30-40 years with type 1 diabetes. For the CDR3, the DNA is TGTGCCAGCAGTACAGGCCAGCCAGGCAGCGGGCAGCAGTTCTTC. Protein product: CASSTGQPGSGQQFF.